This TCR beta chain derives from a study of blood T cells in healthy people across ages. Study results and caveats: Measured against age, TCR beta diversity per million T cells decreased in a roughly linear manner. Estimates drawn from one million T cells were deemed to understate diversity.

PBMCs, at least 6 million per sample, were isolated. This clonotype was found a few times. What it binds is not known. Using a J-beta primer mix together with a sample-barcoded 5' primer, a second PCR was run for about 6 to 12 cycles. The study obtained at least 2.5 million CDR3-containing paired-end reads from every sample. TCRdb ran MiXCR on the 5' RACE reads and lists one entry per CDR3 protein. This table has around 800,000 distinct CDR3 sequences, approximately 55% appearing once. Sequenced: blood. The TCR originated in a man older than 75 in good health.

The CDR3 protein is CASSLTDGFGEQYF. For the CDR3, the DNA is TGTGCCAGCAGCTTAACCGACGGATTCGGGGAGCAGTACTTC. This chain uses TRBV7-3 with TRBJ2-7; D unclear. The CDR3 runs 14 residues. V was shortened by 0 bases and J by 7 bases, with 13 bases between the two germline ends. Germline values: CDR1 SGHTA, CDR2 FQGTGA. Supplemented by reference TRBV7-3 and TRBJ2-7, the full variable domain reads GAGVSQTPSNKVTEKGKYVELRCDPISGHTALYWYRQSLGQGPEFLIYFQGTGAADDSGLPNDRFFAVRPEGSVSTLKIQRTERGDSAVYLCASSLTDGFGEQYFGPGTRLTVT.